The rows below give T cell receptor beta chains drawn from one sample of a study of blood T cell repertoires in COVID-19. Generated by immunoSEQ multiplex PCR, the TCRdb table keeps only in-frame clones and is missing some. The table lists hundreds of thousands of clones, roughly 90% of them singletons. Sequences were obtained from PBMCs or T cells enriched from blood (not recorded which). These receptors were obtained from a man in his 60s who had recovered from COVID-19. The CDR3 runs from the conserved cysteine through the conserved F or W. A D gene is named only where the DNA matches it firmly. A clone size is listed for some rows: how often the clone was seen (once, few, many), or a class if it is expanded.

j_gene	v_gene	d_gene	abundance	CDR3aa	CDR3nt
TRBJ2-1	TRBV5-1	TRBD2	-	CASSLGAGPYNEQFF	TGCGCCAGCAGCTTGGGAGCGGGGCCCTACAATGAGCAGTTCTTC
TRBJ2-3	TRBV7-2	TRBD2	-	CASSLSASGGDTQYF	TGTGCCAGCAGCTTATCGGCTAGCGGGGGAGATACGCAGTATTTT
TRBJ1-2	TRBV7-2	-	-	CARKDFVIGQAFYGYTF	TGTGCCAGGAAAGACTTCGTAATAGGCCAAGCTTTCTATGGCTACACCTTC
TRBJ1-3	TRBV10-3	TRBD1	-	CAISTGQSGNTIYF	TGCGCCATCAGCACGGGACAGTCCGGAAACACCATATATTTT
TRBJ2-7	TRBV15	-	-	CATGFLGTHEQYF	TGTGCCACCGGTTTCTTGGGGACACACGAGCAGTACTTC
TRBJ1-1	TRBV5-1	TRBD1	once	CASSRTGTGRLNTEAFF	TGCGCCAGCAGCCGGACCGGGACAGGACGTTTGAACACTGAAGCTTTCTTT
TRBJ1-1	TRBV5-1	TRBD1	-	CASSLGGQGEAFF	TGCGCCAGCAGCTTAGGGGGACAGGGTGAAGCTTTCTTT
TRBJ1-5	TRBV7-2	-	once	CASSLVQYNQPQHF	TGTGCCAGCAGCTTAGTACAGTACAATCAGCCCCAGCATTTT
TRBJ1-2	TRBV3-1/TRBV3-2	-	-	CASSLRPGGYGYTF	TGTGCCAGCAGCCTGAGACCGGGAGGCTATGGCTACACCTTC
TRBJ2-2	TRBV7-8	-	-	CASSLFTNTGELFF	TGTGCCAGCAGCTTGTTCACTAACACCGGGGAGCTGTTTTTT
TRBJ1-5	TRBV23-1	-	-	CASSQSAERLNQPQHF	TGCGCCAGCAGTCAATCGGCCGAGAGGCTCAATCAGCCCCAGCATTTT
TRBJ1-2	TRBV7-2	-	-	CASSKSRDKSSGYTF	TGTGCCAGCAGCAAGTCCCGGGACAAGTCGTCGGGCTACACCTTC
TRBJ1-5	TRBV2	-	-	CASSEIWGDNQPQHF	TGTGCCAGCAGTGAAATTTGGGGGGACAATCAGCCCCAGCATTTT
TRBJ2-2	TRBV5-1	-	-	CASSAQGGTGELFF	TGCGCCAGCAGCGCCCAGGGGGGCACCGGGGAGCTGTTTTTT
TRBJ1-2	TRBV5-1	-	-	CASSLYQGPTYGYTF	TGCGCCAGCAGCTTGTATCAGGGCCCCACCTATGGCTACACCTTC
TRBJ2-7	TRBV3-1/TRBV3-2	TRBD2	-	CASSQVETSAQYF	TGTGCCAGCAGCCAAGTAGAGACTAGCGCGCAGTACTTC
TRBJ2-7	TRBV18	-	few	CASSPPGQTYEQYF	TGTGCCAGCTCTCCCCCGGGACAAACCTACGAGCAGTACTTC
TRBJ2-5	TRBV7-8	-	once	CASTNRAEGRETQYF	TGTGCCAGCACGAACAGGGCCGAAGGACGAGAGACCCAGTACTTC
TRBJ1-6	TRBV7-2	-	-	CASSFPQGTGSPLHF	TGTGCCAGCAGCTTCCCTCAGGGGACGGGTTCACCCCTCCACTTT
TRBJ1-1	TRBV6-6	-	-	CASNPVGNTEAFF	TGTGCCAGCAACCCCGTCGGGAACACTGAAGCTTTCTTT
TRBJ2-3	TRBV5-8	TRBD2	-	CASSLGLAEGDTQYF	TGTGCCAGCAGCTTGGGTCTAGCGGAGGGGGATACGCAGTATTTT
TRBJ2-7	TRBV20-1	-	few	CSARDQYEQYF	TGCAGTGCTAGAGATCAGTACGAGCAGTACTTC
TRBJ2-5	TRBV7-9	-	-	CASSSGGAGRETQYF	TGTGCCAGCAGCTCCGGAGGGGCAGGGCGAGAGACCCAGTACTTC
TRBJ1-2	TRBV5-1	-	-	CASSSSTALYGYTF	TGCGCCAGCAGCTCCTCGACAGCGCTCTATGGCTACACCTTC
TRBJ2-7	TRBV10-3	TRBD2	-	CAISVAGASSYEQYF	TGTGCCATCAGTGTAGCGGGGGCAAGCTCCTACGAGCAGTACTTC
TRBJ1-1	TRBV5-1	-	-	CASSLGGQGQTEAFF	TGCGCCAGCAGCTTGGGGGGTCAGGGTCAAACTGAAGCTTTCTTT
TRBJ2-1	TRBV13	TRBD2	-	CASSLGLAGEDEQFF	TGTGCCAGCAGCTTAGGTCTAGCGGGGGAGGATGAGCAGTTCTTC
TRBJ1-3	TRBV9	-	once	CASSVELAGNTIYF	TGTGCCAGCAGCGTAGAGTTAGCTGGAAACACCATATATTTT
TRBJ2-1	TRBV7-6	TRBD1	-	CASSLAGQATYNEQFF	TGTGCCAGCAGCTTAGCGGGACAGGCAACCTACAATGAGCAGTTCTTC
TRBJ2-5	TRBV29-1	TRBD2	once	CSVAPTSGTPGETQYF	TGCAGCGTTGCCCCGACTAGCGGGACCCCCGGAGAGACCCAGTACTTC
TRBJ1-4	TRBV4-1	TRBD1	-	CASSGRQGLNEKLFF	TGCGCCAGCAGCGGCCGACAGGGCCTTAATGAAAAACTGTTTTTT
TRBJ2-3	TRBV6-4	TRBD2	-	CASSTSGASTDTQYF	TGTGCCAGCAGTACTAGCGGGGCTAGCACAGATACGCAGTATTTT
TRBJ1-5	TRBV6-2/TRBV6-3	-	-	CASSYGGQPQHF	TGTGCCAGCAGTTACGGGGGGCAGCCCCAGCATTTT
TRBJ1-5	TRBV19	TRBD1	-	CASSTATGVGNQPQHF	TGTGCCAGTAGTACCGCGACAGGGGTGGGCAATCAGCCCCAGCATTTT
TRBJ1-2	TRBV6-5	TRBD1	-	CASSQQGQNYGYTF	TGTGCCAGCAGTCAACAGGGACAGAACTATGGCTACACCTTC
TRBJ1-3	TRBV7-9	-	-	CASSWDSAGNTIYF	TGTGCCAGCAGCTGGGACTCGGCTGGAAACACCATATATTTT
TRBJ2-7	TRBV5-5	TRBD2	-	CASSFASGSYEQYF	TGTGCCAGCAGCTTCGCTAGCGGATCCTACGAGCAGTACTTC
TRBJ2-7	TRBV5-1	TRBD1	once	CASRGQGAYEQYF	TGCGCCAGCAGGGGCCAGGGGGCCTACGAGCAGTACTTC
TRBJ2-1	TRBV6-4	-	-	CASSEEGLYNEQFF	TGTGCCAGCAGTGAGGAGGGACTTTACAATGAGCAGTTCTTC
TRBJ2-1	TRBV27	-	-	CASSFSGDYNEQFF	TGTGCCAGCAGTTTTTCCGGAGACTACAATGAGCAGTTCTTC
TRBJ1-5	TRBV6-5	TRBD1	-	CATGTGERQPQHF	TGTGCCACCGGGACAGGGGAAAGACAGCCCCAGCATTTT
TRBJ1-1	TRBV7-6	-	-	CASSSQGELNTEAFF	TGTGCCAGCAGCTCCCAGGGCGAACTGAACACTGAAGCTTTCTTT